This TCR beta chain was captured in a study of T cell responses to AZD1222 COVID-19 vaccine. The CDR3 has 13 residues. The ends were cut back, 5 bases at V and 7 bases at J, with 11 bases in the middle. Germline assignment: CDR1 MNHEY and CDR2 SVGAGI. Using immunoSEQ multiplex PCR, the repertoire was profiled, and TCRdb retains in-frame clones only, with some absent. The sample has 120,000 or so clones; roughly 89% are singletons. The material was peripheral blood, obtained on day 0 of AZD1222 vaccination. This TCR was recovered from an adult in good health. The rearrangement uses TRBV6-5 and TRBJ2-2; D remains ambiguous. For the CDR3, the DNA is TGTGCCAGCAGTCCCCAGCCCGGCGGGGAGCTGTTTTTT. Translated: CASSPQPGGELFF.